The 26 T cell receptor beta chains listed next were all sequenced from one sample in a study of T cell repertoires in cytomegalovirus infection. Each CDR3 protein gets one entry after TCRdb re-called the reads with MiXCR. The data show approximately 200,000 distinct CDR3 sequences, with 25% to 30% seen just once and 31% held by the top ten. Sample: PBMCs. These receptors were collected from a human donor in good health (CMV status not recorded). Some clones in this sample may be carry-over from other donors' samples.

This clonotype was seen a handful of times. This CDR3 is CASSQGRELEQFF. As DNA, the CDR3 is TGTGCCAGCAGCCAGGGGCGGGAGTTGGAGCAGTTCTTC. The chain uses TRBV7-8 and TRBJ2-1; TRBD2 might be the D (7 bases). This CDR3 contains 13 residues. The V end lost 5 bases, the J end lost 10 bases, and 15 bases lay between the germline ends. Looked up from germline, CDR1 is SGHVS and CDR2 is FQNEAQ.

The chain links TRBV12-3 or TRBV12-4 to TRBJ2-6, with TRBD2 as a possible D gene (5 bases). The CDR3 runs 16 residues. With 4 bases removed from V and 0 bases from J, the gap between germline ends came to 10 bases. CDR3 bases: TGTGCCAGCAGTTCGTCCGGGATCTCTGGGGCCAACGTCCTGACTTTC. It translates to CASSSSGISGANVLTF.

The chain has TRBV7-9 and TRBJ2-1; a weak D match, TRBD2 (6 bases). CDR3 length: 12 residues. Germline CDR1 reads SEHNR; CDR2 reads FQNEAQ (reference sequence). The V gene lost 9 bases and the J gene lost 9 bases, with 15 bases spanning the gap. The CDR3 nucleotides read TGTGCCAGAAGCCCACAGGAGGGTGAGCAGTTCTTC. This codes for CARSPQEGEQFF.

This sequence joins TRBV7-9 and TRBJ1-6, with 7 bases identical to TRBD1. The CDR3 spans 14 residues. V trimming: 7 bases; J trimming: 8 bases; junction bases outside the gene matches: 8. Germline CDR1 SEHNR, CDR2 FQNEAQ (reference sequence). The CDR3 sequence: CASTSGGTDSPLHF. In DNA form, the CDR3 reads TGTGCCAGCACCTCCGGTGGGACAGATTCACCCCTCCACTTT.

This clonotype was recorded a few times. The chain employs TRBV6-1 and TRBJ1-1; no clear D gene. In germline, CDR1 is MNHNS, CDR2 SASEGT. The ends were cut back, 8 bases at V and 0 bases at J, with 13 bases in the middle. The CDR3 extends over 14 amino acids. CDR3 sequence: CASRAQEVNTEAFF. CDR3 DNA sequence: TGTGCCAGCCGGGCCCAGGAAGTGAACACTGAAGCTTTCTTT.

This clonotype has just a few counts. As DNA, the CDR3 is TGTGCCAGCAGTTCCTTAGCGACATTGTACCGTAACGAGCAGTACTTC. Translation: CASSSLATLYRNEQYF. V and J are TRBV25-1 and TRBJ2-7; tentatively, D is TRBD2 (5 bases). The CDR3 has 16 amino acids. V was clipped by 5 bases and J by 5 bases, with 22 bases between them. Germline-derived CDR1 and CDR2 are MGHDK and SYGVNS.

This clonotype was observed a handful of times. V gene TRBV12-3 or TRBV12-4 combines with J gene TRBJ1-2; D possibly corresponds to TRBD1 (5 bases). V lost 1 base, J lost 4 bases, and 10 bases lay in between. The CDR3 covers 14 residues. In nucleotides, the CDR3 is TGTGCCAGCAGTTTAGGAGCGGGGACCTATGGCTACACCTTC. It translates to CASSLGAGTYGYTF.

This clonotype was recorded at least ten times. The genes are TRBV7-2 and TRBJ2-3; D unclear. This CDR3 has 13 residues. Germline CDR1 SGHTA, CDR2 FQGNSA. V was trimmed by 2 bases and J by 4 bases, leaving 7 bases between them. DNA for the CDR3: TGTGCCAGCAGCTTAAACCCGGCAGATACGCAGTATTTT. As protein: CASSLNPADTQYF.

This clonotype was detected many times. This chain uses TRBV7-8 with TRBJ1-2; the D gene is possibly TRBD1 (6 bases). Germline CDR1 is SGHVS and CDR2 is FQNEAQ. Trimming took 1 base from V and 7 from J, leaving 13 bases between them. This CDR3 region has 14 residues. This CDR3 reads CASSLDGGARGYTF. The CDR3 DNA sequence: TGTGCCAGCAGCTTAGATGGGGGCGCACGTGGCTACACCTTC. Drawing the rest from reference TRBV7-8 and TRBJ1-2, the complete variable domain is GAGVSQSPRYKVAKRGQDVALRCDPISGHVSLFWYQQALGQGPEFLTYFQNEAQLDKSGLPSDRFFAERPEGSVSTLKIQRTQQEDSAVYLCASSLDGGARGYTFGSGTRLTVV.

This clonotype was counted at least ten times. V is TRBV6-6 and J is TRBJ1-3; TRBD1 agrees at 8 bases. Trimming at V came to 4 bases and at J to 4 bases, leaving 12 bases not matched to a gene. The CDR3 contains 17 residues. The germline CDR1 and CDR2 sequences are MNHNY and SVGAGI (reference sequence). CDR3 in amino acids: CASSSGTGGLKGNTIYF. The CDR3 DNA reads TGTGCCAGCAGTTCGGGCACAGGGGGGCTTAAGGGAAACACCATATATTTT.

The sample holds a few counts of this clonotype. This rearrangement joins TRBV5-1 to TRBJ1-2; D gene unclear. Germline CDR1 is SGHRS and CDR2 is YFSETQ. The V end was cut by 3 bases, the J end by 0 bases, with 12 bases between. This CDR3 comprises 15 residues. The CDR3 region has the DNA TGCGCCAGCAGCTGGGCCTTGGGAGCTAACTATGGCTACACCTTC. Amino acid sequence: CASSWALGANYGYTF.

This chain links TRBV11-2 with TRBJ2-1, with a possible D match to TRBD2 (7 bases). V shed 6 bases and J shed 8 bases, with 23 bases lying between them. From germline, CDR1 is SGHAT and CDR2 FQNNGV. The CDR3 totals 16 residues. The CDR3 DNA sequence: TGTGCCAGCAGGAGCCTGAGGGGGGGCCGGGTGGATGAGCAGTTCTTC. It yields the protein CASRSLRGGRVDEQFF.

This clonotype showed up just once. V usage is TRBV5-1 and J usage is TRBJ2-7, with TRBD1 identical over 7 bases. V gave up 0 bases and J gave up 3 bases; unmatched junction bases: 6. Germline CDR1 reads SGHRS; CDR2 reads YFSETQ. The CDR3 spans 15 residues. The CDR3 DNA is TGCGCCAGCAGCTTGGCCGAGGGACAGCTCTACGAGCAGTACTTC. Its translation: CASSLAEGQLYEQYF. Full variable domain (outside the CDR3, taken from reference TRBV5-1 and TRBJ2-7): KAGVTQTPRYLIKTRGQQVTLSCSPISGHRSVSWYQQTPGQGLQFLFEYFSETQRNKGNFPGRFSGRQFSNSRSEMNVSTLELGDSALYLCASSLAEGQLYEQYFGPGTRLTVT.

This clonotype was seen a handful of times. This chain links TRBV12-3 or TRBV12-4 with TRBJ1-1; maybe TRBD1 (6 bases). The V gene lost 1 base and the J gene lost 9 bases, with 12 bases spanning the gap. The CDR3 length is 13 residues. This chain's CDR3 is CASSLVRGSQAFF. The DNA for the CDR3 is TGTGCCAGCAGTTTAGTCAGGGGAAGCCAAGCTTTCTTT.

The V and J genes are TRBV4-1 and TRBJ2-3; D is ambiguous. Germline values: CDR1 MGHRA, CDR2 YSYEKL. The CDR3 is 13 amino acids. V lost 3 bases and J lost 9, with 13 bases in between. The CDR3 spells CASSHDQSETQYF. CDR3 nucleotide sequence: TGCGCCAGCAGCCACGATCAAAGCGAGACGCAGTATTTT.

This CDR3 reads CASSPLAPGGRDVLTF. Here the CDR3 DNA reads TGTGCCAGCTCACCACTGGCACCCGGGGGACGTGACGTCCTGACTTTC. This chain uses TRBV18 with TRBJ2-6; D may be TRBD2 (6 bases). There are 16 residues in the CDR3. The germline gives CDR1 KGHSH, CDR2 LQKENI. V was pared by 1 base and J by 11 bases, with 18 bases between.

This clonotype was counted between two and nine times. This sequence joins TRBV7-8 and TRBJ1-1; D may be TRBD1 (6 bases). The V end was cut by 0 bases, the J end by 7 bases, with 9 bases between. The germline gives CDR1 SGHVS, CDR2 FQNEAQ. This CDR3 spans 13 amino acids. CDR3 in amino acids: CASSLATDSEAFF. The CDR3 bases are TGTGCCAGCAGCTTAGCCACGGACAGTGAAGCTTTCTTT.

This clonotype showed up just a few times. V and J are TRBV28 and TRBJ2-7; D is unclear. CDR1 and CDR2 from the germline V gene are MDHEN and SYDVKM. V lost 9 bases and J lost 2, with 11 bases in between. The CDR3 is made up of 12 amino acids. The DNA of the CDR3 is TGTGCCAGTTCGGACGTAACCTACGAGCAGTACTTC. It specifies CASSDVTYEQYF.

This clonotype was recorded a few times. The chain uses TRBV6-1 and TRBJ2-3; a weak D match, TRBD1 (6 bases). Germline V lookup: CDR1 MNHNS, CDR2 SASEGT. V lost 5 bases and J 2 bases, leaving 14 bases between the germline ends. The CDR3 sequence is 15 residues long. DNA of the CDR3: TGTGCCAGCAGTTATCTGGGGGCCCTCACAGATACGCAGTATTTT. Its translation is CASSYLGALTDTQYF.

At least ten counts were recorded for this clonotype. The chain employs TRBV11-3 and TRBJ1-1; 7 nucleotides agree with TRBD1. V was clipped by 6 bases and J by 5 bases; unmatched bases: 6. The germline V gene has CDR1 SGHNT and CDR2 YENEEA. This CDR3 contains 13 residues. CDR3 residues: CASSSDRETEAFF. In nucleotides, the CDR3 is TGTGCCAGCAGTTCAGACAGGGAAACTGAAGCTTTCTTT.

With regard to this clonotype: A junction boundary mismatches the germline segment, possibly from a read error. The J gene is TRBJ1-1, the V gene TRBV2; D gene unclear. The CDR3 extends over 12 amino acids. CDR1 SNHLY and CDR2 FYNNEI come from the germline V gene. In nucleotides, the CDR3 is TGTGCTTGCGGTGCTTGGAAGCCTGAAGCTTTTTTT. Translated: CACGAWKPEAFF.

About this clonotype: Being one base from a much bigger clone, this may be a read error. V gene TRBV7-2 combines with J gene TRBJ2-1, with 8 nucleotides matching TRBD2. The V gene's germline CDR1 is SGHTA and CDR2 FQGNSA. This CDR3 has 12 amino acids. CDR3 nucleotide sequence: TGTGCCAGCAGCTCCCCGGGGGGGCAGGAGGTCTTC. Residues: CASSSPGGQEVF. Variable domain in full (rest from reference TRBV7-2 and TRBJ2-1): GAGVSQSPSNKVTEKGKDVELRCDPISGHTALYWYRQSLGQGLEFLIYFQGNSAPDKSGLPSDRFSAERTGGSVSTLTIQRTQQEDSAVYLCASSSPGGQEVFGPGTRLTVL.

V and J are TRBV19 and TRBJ2-2, with 9 nucleotides matching TRBD2. Germline CDR1 reads LNHDA; CDR2 reads SQIVND (reference sequence). With V trimmed by 4 bases and J by 6 bases, 3 bases remained unmatched. The CDR3 has 14 residues. The CDR3 loop reads CASSNSGGAGELFF. The CDR3 region has the DNA TGTGCCAGTAGTAATAGCGGGGGTGCCGGGGAGCTGTTTTTT.

This rearrangement joins TRBV12-3 or TRBV12-4 to TRBJ2-3; no firm D call. Between the trimmed V and J ends, which lost 9 bases and 0 bases, there was a span of 19 bases. The CDR3 consists of 16 residues. The CDR3 DNA is TGTGCCAGTTTAAGAGGCGTTCCGACTAGCACAGATACGCAGTATTTT. As protein: CASLRGVPTSTDTQYF.

The chain uses TRBV12-3 or TRBV12-4 and TRBJ1-1; D possibly corresponds to TRBD1 (5 bases). CDR3 size: 16 residues. V was trimmed by 6 bases and J by 0 bases, leaving 17 bases between them. CDR3 in amino acids: CASSFGTAPLNTEAFF. The CDR3 nucleotides are TGTGCCAGCAGCTTCGGGACGGCGCCGTTGAACACTGAAGCTTTCTTT.

Only a few counts were recorded for this clonotype. V usage is TRBV10-1 and J usage is TRBJ2-4, with D possibly TRBD2 on 5 matching bases. The germline V and J ends were trimmed by 2 bases and 2 bases, with 7 bases remaining between them. This CDR3 has 14 residues. CDR1 is WNHNN and CDR2 is SYGVQD in the germline V gene (reference sequence). Here the CDR3 reads CASSETGSKNIQYF. CDR3 bases: TGCGCCAGCAGTGAGACGGGATCCAAAAACATTCAGTACTTC.